These 25 T cell receptor beta chains share one sample of origin, sequenced in a study of OX40 agonist ivuxolimab in advanced cancers. The data were produced by immunoSEQ multiplex PCR, yet TCRdb's version contains in-frame clones alone and is incomplete. The data show about 21,000 clones, with 65% to 90% seen just once and around 3.3% held by the top ten. This specimen consisted of CD4+ or CD8+ T cells sorted from blood, obtained in a trial of the OX40 agonist ivuxolimab. These receptors came from an adult with an advanced solid tumor such as melanoma, head and neck, liver or kidney cancer.

This clone came up a few times. The chain carries TRBV5-4 and TRBJ2-2, with a possible D match to TRBD2 (6 bases). The germline V gene has CDR1 SGHNT and CDR2 YYREEE (reference sequence). Trimming removed 4 bases from V and 5 bases from J, with 15 bases in between. The CDR3 has 15 residues. The CDR3 here is CASSRLVADTGELFF. CDR3 sequence (DNA): TGTGCCAGCAGCCGCTTGGTAGCGGATACCGGGGAGCTGTTTTTT.

CDR3 in amino acids: CASSPGPVRHEKLFF. The CDR3 DNA reads as TGTGCCAGCAGCCCCGGACCCGTGAGACATGAAAAACTGTTTTTT. The chain carries TRBV9 and TRBJ1-4; D is ambiguous. Germline V CDR1 and CDR2: SGDLS, YYNGEE. Trimming shortened V by 4 bases and J by 6 bases, and 16 bases separated the two germline ends. The CDR3 has 15 amino acids.

The CDR3 DNA sequence: TGTGCCAGCTCACCAACCGCGGGCACCGGGGAGCTGTTTTTT. Translated, it gives CASSPTAGTGELFF. The rearrangement joins TRBV18 to TRBJ2-2, with D possibly TRBD2 on 5 matching bases. Germline V gene data show CDR1 as KGHSH and CDR2 as LQKENI. The CDR3 sequence is 14 residues long. Trimming removed 2 bases from V and 4 bases from J, with 8 bases in between.

The chain recombines TRBV2 with TRBJ2-1, with 7 bases identical to TRBD2. This CDR3 is built from 14 residues. CDR1 is SNHLY and CDR2 is FYNNEI in the germline V gene. J gave up 6 bases and V 3 bases, and 5 bases lay outside the gene matches. Here the CDR3 DNA reads TGTGCCAGCAGTGATCGGCGGGAGTGCAATGAGCAGTTCTTC. As protein: CASSDRRECNEQFF. Full variable domain (remainder filled in from reference TRBV2 and TRBJ2-1): EPEVTQTPSHQVTQMGQEVILRCVPISNHLYFYWYRQILGQKVEFLVSFYNNEISEKSEIFDDQFSVERPDGSNFTLKIRSTKLEDSAMYFCASSDRRECNEQFFGPGTRLTVL.

The rearrangement uses TRBV7-3 and TRBJ2-1, with D possibly being TRBD2 (6 bases). CDR1 is SGHTA and CDR2 is FQGTGA in the germline V gene. V lost 0 bases and J lost 8, with 11 bases in between. The CDR3 consists of 14 residues. DNA for the CDR3: TGTGCCAGCAGCTTAACCGGGAGTGGAGATGAGCAGTTCTTC. This sequence encodes CASSLTGSGDEQFF.

The chain recombines TRBV5-6 with TRBJ2-7; D is perhaps TRBD2 (5 bases). CDR3 size: 17 residues. V was pared by 0 bases and J by 1 base, with 17 bases between. Germline values: CDR1 SGHDT, CDR2 YYEEEE. CDR3 sequence (DNA): TGTGCCAGCAGCTTGGCACGCGGGTCAGATATATCCTACGAGCAGTACTTC. Translation: CASSLARGSDISYEQYF.

The rearrangement uses TRBV2 and TRBJ1-2, with 8 bases matching TRBD1. Germline-derived CDR1 and CDR2 are SNHLY and FYNNEI. Unmatched junction bases numbered 8, after V lost 4 bases and J lost 4 bases. The CDR3 loop spans 15 amino acids. The CDR3 protein is CASSGSRQGTYGYTF. The DNA for the CDR3 is TGTGCCAGCAGTGGTTCCCGACAGGGGACCTATGGCTACACCTTC.

The genes are TRBV6-5 and TRBJ2-1; tentatively, D is TRBD1 or TRBD2 (5 bases each). The V gene's germline CDR1 is MNHEY and CDR2 SVGAGI. Trimming removed 2 bases at V and 5 bases at J, with 10 bases between. This CDR3 contains 14 residues. The CDR3 sequence: CASSYARGHNEQFF. DNA for the CDR3: TGTGCCAGCAGTTACGCCCGGGGCCACAATGAGCAGTTCTTC.

Details on this clone: Other DNA variants within this sample encode the same CDR3. This sequence joins TRBV20-1 and TRBJ2-7; D is perhaps TRBD1 (5 bases). Germline loops: CDR1 DFQATT, CDR2 SNEGSKA (reference sequence). V gave up 2 bases and J gave up 6 bases, with 8 bases separating them. The CDR3 contains 11 residues. CDR3 amino acids: CSARLGVEQYF. Here the CDR3 DNA reads TGCAGTGCTAGATTAGGGGTCGAGCAGTACTTC.

This sequence joins TRBV27 and TRBJ1-5, with TRBD1 as a possible D gene (6 bases). This CDR3 spans 15 amino acids. V shed 4 bases and J shed 2 bases, with 12 bases lying between them. CDR1 is MNHEY, CDR2 SMNVEV, per germline (reference sequence). The CDR3: CASSWDPGGNQPQHF. The DNA of the CDR3 is TGTGCCAGCAGTTGGGATCCAGGGGGCAATCAGCCCCAGCATTTT.

The chain links TRBV10-3 to TRBJ1-2; unclear D gene. Deletions cut 5 bases from V and 1 base from J, with 8 bases between. The V gene's germline CDR1 is ENHRY and CDR2 SYGVKD. This CDR3 contains 13 residues. CDR3 nucleotide sequence: TGTGCCATCAGTAAGGTGGATAACTATGGCTACACCTTC. Translation: CAISKVDNYGYTF.

The rearrangement links TRBV7-2 to TRBJ2-5; D is ambiguous. The J call may be incorrect, as the DNA end agrees better with TRBJ2-7. In germline, CDR1 is SGHTA, CDR2 FQGNSA. The CDR3 is 13 residues long. CDR3: CASSPPNSYEQYF. Here the CDR3 DNA reads TGTGCCAGCAGCCCCCCGAACTCCTACGAGCAGTACTTC.

This clone occurred a few times. The rearrangement joins TRBV14 to TRBJ1-1; D remains ambiguous. The CDR3 has 14 amino acids. Germline V gene data show CDR1 as SGHDN and CDR2 as FVKESK. V was shortened by 6 bases and J by 0 bases, with 11 bases between the two germline ends. The CDR3 bases are TGTGCCAGCAGTGAGATAGGTGTGAACACTGAAGCTTTCTTT. It specifies CASSEIGVNTEAFF.

This clone has a handful of counts. The chain carries TRBV2 and TRBJ2-5; D unresolved. The V gene lost 6 bases and the J gene lost 4 bases, with 15 bases spanning the gap. The CDR3 extends over 14 amino acids. CDR1 and CDR2 from the germline V gene are SNHLY and FYNNEI. The CDR3: CASSPMVPGETQYF. CDR3 in DNA: TGTGCCAGCAGCCCTATGGTCCCGGGAGAGACCCAGTACTTC.

The rearrangement uses TRBV19 and TRBJ1-4, with D possibly being TRBD1 (6 bases). Germline lookup yields CDR1 LNHDA and CDR2 SQIVND (reference sequence). V was shortened by 5 bases and J by 8 bases, with 18 bases between the two germline ends. The CDR3 sequence is 15 residues long. The DNA for the CDR3 is TGTGCCAGTAGTTCACAGGCACAGGGAGGGGAAAAACTGTTTTTT. Its translation is CASSSQAQGGEKLFF.

J is TRBJ1-4 and V is TRBV5-4; 7 bases agree with TRBD1. This CDR3 spans 16 amino acids. Germline-derived CDR1 and CDR2 are SGHNT and YYREEE (reference sequence). J gave up 1 base and V 4 bases, and 7 bases lay outside the gene matches. CDR3 DNA: TGTGCCAGCAGCCTGAGACAGGGAGGAACTAATGAAAAACTGTTTTTT. It is translated as CASSLRQGGTNEKLFF.

This sequence joins TRBV2 and TRBJ2-3; no definite D call. CDR3 length equals 12 residues. Deletions cut 8 bases from V and 1 base from J, with 7 bases between. Germline CDR1 and CDR2: SNHLY and FYNNEI. The CDR3 bases are TGTGCCAGCGTTTACGGCACAGATACGCAGTATTTT. The encoded protein is CASVYGTDTQYF.

This chain links TRBV18 with TRBJ2-1; the D is unclear. CDR3 size: 12 residues. Germline CDR1 is KGHSH and CDR2 is LQKENI. Trimming shortened V by 0 bases and J by 3 bases, and 0 bases separated the two germline ends. The CDR3 DNA reads TGTGCCAGCTCACCACCCTACAATGAGCAGTTCTTC. Its protein product is CASSPPYNEQFF.

The chain links TRBV18 to TRBJ2-5; D is perhaps TRBD2 (6 bases). Trimming left V 2 bases short and J 5 bases short, with 9 bases between. The CDR3 runs to 13 residues. Germline V lookup: CDR1 KGHSH, CDR2 LQKENI. For the CDR3, the DNA is TGTGCCAGCTCACCAAGACTAGGGGAGACCCAGTACTTC. It yields the protein CASSPRLGETQYF.

This rearrangement joins TRBV29-1 to TRBJ2-7, with TRBD1 identical over 8 bases. V was pared by 7 bases and J by 2 bases, with 4 bases of the junction left unmatched. Germline values: CDR1 SQVTM, CDR2 ANQGSEA. The length of the CDR3 is 12 residues. The CDR3 loop is CSATGGPYEQYF. The CDR3, as DNA: TGCAGCGCTACAGGGGGTCCCTACGAGCAGTACTTC.

The chain carries TRBV18 and TRBJ2-1; 11 nucleotides align to TRBD2. Germline V gives CDR1 KGHSH, CDR2 LQKENI. The V gene end was trimmed by 0 bases and the J gene end by 0 bases; junction bases not matched to a gene: 4. This CDR3 is 18 amino acids long. CDR3 sequence reads: CASSPPETSGNSYNEQFF. The CDR3, as DNA: TGTGCCAGCTCACCACCGGAGACTAGCGGGAACTCCTACAATGAGCAGTTCTTC.

The rearrangement uses TRBV28 and TRBJ2-1; D call uncertain. The CDR3 runs 12 residues. Germline V gene lookup returns CDR1 MDHEN and CDR2 SYDVKM. The V end lost 4 bases, the J end lost 7 bases, and 8 bases lay between the germline ends. The CDR3 loop is CASSSWRNEQFF. CDR3 nucleotides: TGTGCCAGCAGTTCATGGCGGAATGAGCAGTTCTTC. Combining the CDR3 with reference TRBV28 and TRBJ2-1 gives the whole variable domain DVKVTQSSRYLVKRTGEKVFLECVQDMDHENMFWYRQDPGLGLRLIYFSYDVKMKEKGDIPEGYSVSREKKERFSLILESASTNQTSMYLCASSSWRNEQFFGPGTRLTVL.

With respect to this clone: Other nucleotide sequences in the sample specify the same CDR3. The V and J genes are TRBV6-5 and TRBJ2-2, with TRBD1 as a possible D gene (6 bases). The germline V and J ends were trimmed by 6 bases and 7 bases, with 9 bases remaining between them. This CDR3 region has 12 residues. Germline CDR1 and CDR2: MNHEY and SVGAGI. Here the CDR3 reads CASRGTFGELFF. In DNA form, the CDR3 reads TGTGCCAGCAGGGGGACATTCGGGGAGCTGTTTTTT.

The chain combines TRBV9 with TRBJ1-4, with D maybe TRBD1 (5 bases). CDR1 is SGDLS and CDR2 is YYNGEE in the germline V gene. The germline V and J ends were trimmed by 1 base and 3 bases, with 10 bases remaining between them. The CDR3 is made up of 15 amino acids. The DNA for the CDR3 is TGTGCCAGCAGCGTAAGGGGAGGAGCTAATGAAAAACTGTTTTTT. Translating it yields CASSVRGGANEKLFF.

The rearrangement links TRBV18 to TRBJ2-1, with 10 bases lining up with TRBD1. The CDR3 length is 15 residues. Germline trimming cut 6 bases from V and 6 bases from J; bases unmatched to any gene: 8. CDR1 is KGHSH and CDR2 is LQKENI in the germline V gene. The CDR3 loop reads CASSSLGQGVNEQFF. For the CDR3, the DNA is TGTGCCAGCTCCTCCCTAGGACAGGGGGTCAATGAGCAGTTCTTC. The whole variable domain, remainder taken from reference TRBV18 and TRBJ2-1, is NAGVMQNPRHLVRRRGQEARLRCSPMKGHSHVYWYRQLPEEGLKFMVYLQKENIIDESGMPKERFSAEFPKEGPSILRIQQVVRGDSAAYFCASSSLGQGVNEQFFGPGTRLTVL.